The source of this T cell receptor (beta chain) is a study of T cell responses to AZD1222 COVID-19 vaccine. The study, taken as a whole, reports: Spike as a whole was targeted by vaccine-associated CD4 TCRs, dominant at 160-218 and 743-854. Repertoire sampling occurred only after the peak T cell response. Breadth and depth of Spike-specific TCRs rose after two AZD1222 doses. Seropositive AZD1222 recipients at baseline numbered only five or six.

Libraries were prepared by immunoSEQ multiplex PCR; TCRdb keeps only in-frame clonotypes and omits some of them. This sample has some 150,000 clones, with about 87% found just once. About this clone: Its antigen remains unidentified.

The ends lost 5 bases at V and 4 bases at J; junction bases unmatched: 11. Germline lookup yields CDR1 SGHNT and CDR2 YYREEE (reference sequence). This CDR3 contains 15 residues. This rearrangement joins TRBV5-4 to TRBJ1-2; TRBD1 aligns across 7 bases. The sequencing used peripheral blood, collected on day 0 of AZD1222 vaccination. This TCR came from an adult in good health. The CDR3 nucleotides read TGTGCCAGCAGTCTGACAGGGTATAAAATCTATGGCTACACCTTC. It translates to CASSLTGYKIYGYTF.